One and the same sample provided the 6 T cell receptor beta chains below, sequenced in a study of regulatory T cells in long-lasting Graves disease. Stated time point: newly diagnosed GD, antithyroid drugs for less than 3 months. There was RNA extracted from PBMCs, and the TCR library was made from it. According to the study, TCR beta libraries were built with iRepertoire HTBI primers and CDR3-region Arm-PCR. From the multiplex PCR reads, TCRdb called clonotypes with MiXCR, one entry per CDR3 protein. The data hold some 560,000 distinct CDR3 sequences, with 16% observed a single time. These data were also reused for a study on T cells in Graves' hyperthyroidism and ophthalmopathy.

Source: peripheral blood mononuclear cells (PBMCs), taken at new diagnosis, from a patient treated with antithyroid drugs. All receptors come from a woman aged 35-65 years with Graves disease.

This clonotype was counted many times. The V gene is TRBV11-2, the J gene TRBJ2-1, with 9 bases that match TRBD2. The CDR3 has 16 amino acids. Trimming removed 0 bases from V and 9 bases from J; junction bases left unmatched: 9. Germline assignment: CDR1 SGHAT and CDR2 FQNNGV. As DNA, the CDR3 is TGTGCCAGCAGCTTAGAGGTAGCGGGGGTAGAACTTGAGCAGTTCTTC. This gives the protein CASSLEVAGVELEQFF.

This clonotype was seen repeatedly, ten times or more. The chain employs TRBV20-1 and TRBJ2-3, with D perhaps TRBD1 (7 bases). The germline V gene has CDR1 DFQATT and CDR2 SNEGSKA (reference sequence). V gave up 6 bases and J gave up 0 bases, with 13 bases separating them. The CDR3 is 14 residues long. The CDR3 is CSALRGDSTDTQYF. As DNA, the CDR3 is TGCAGTGCCCTCAGGGGGGATAGCACAGATACGCAGTATTTT.

The table lists this clonotype with a few counts. The chain has TRBV12-3 or TRBV12-4 and TRBJ2-1; 7 bases agree with TRBD1. The CDR3 length is 15 residues. Unmatched junction bases numbered 6, after V lost 7 bases and J lost 0 bases. CDR3 protein: CASTGQVSSYNEQFF. Written as DNA, the CDR3 is TGTGCCAGCACCGGACAGGTCAGCTCCTACAATGAGCAGTTCTTC.

The genes are TRBV4-1 and TRBJ2-7; 11 bases align to TRBD2. V lost 4 bases and J lost 2; bases outside the gene matches: 4. Germline values: CDR1 MGHRA, CDR2 YSYEKL. The CDR3 sequence is 15 residues long. CDR3 bases: TGCGCCAGCAGCCTGACTAGCGGGGTTGCCTACGAGCAGTACTTC. Protein product: CASSLTSGVAYEQYF.

This clonotype was observed many times. The chain employs TRBV12-3 or TRBV12-4 and TRBJ2-2; the match to TRBD1 covers 10 bases. The CDR3 covers 13 residues. The V and J ends lost 10 bases and 6 bases, in that order; junction bases with no gene match: 5. The CDR3, as DNA: TGTGCCACACGGGACAGGGGACCCGGGGAGCTGTTTTTT. Its protein is CATRDRGPGELFF.

The chain carries TRBV19 and TRBJ1-1; 10 bases fit TRBD1. The junction had 6 bases not matched to a gene; V was cut back by 4 bases and J by 1 base. CDR1 is LNHDA, CDR2 SQIVND, per germline (reference sequence). CDR3 length: 16 residues. CDR3 coding DNA: TGTGCCAGTAGTACCGGGACAGGGGATTCGAACACTGAAGCTTTCTTT. This codes for CASSTGTGDSNTEAFF.